The 9 T cell receptor beta chains listed next were all sequenced from one sample in a study of blood T cell repertoires in COVID-19 (dated by TCRdb to 2019 to 2021). The library was obtained by the immunoSEQ multiplex PCR assay. As stored in TCRdb, this immuneACCESS dataset retains in-frame rearrangements with V and J assigned. A fraction of the clones does not appear; measured against another copy, unresolved V genes explain less than half of the discrepancy, and the remainder lacks a known reason. Present in this sample are about 150,000 clones, roughly nine tenths of which were seen just once. About 4.1% of the sample lies in the top ten. Sequenced: PBMCs or T cells enriched from blood (not recorded which). The receptors were gathered from a woman aged 35 to 49 who had been exposed to COVID-19.

The rearrangement uses TRBV7-9 and TRBJ1-4; TRBD1 aligns across 8 bases. Trimming took 8 bases from V and 0 from J; bases not matched to a gene: 8. CDR3 size: 16 residues. Germline V gives CDR1 SEHNR, CDR2 FQNEAQ (reference sequence). The CDR3 is CASLGTGEATNEKLFF. The CDR3 DNA reads TGTGCCAGCCTAGGGACAGGCGAGGCAACTAATGAAAAACTGTTTTTT.

The chain couples TRBV6-2 or TRBV6-3 to TRBJ2-3; 8 nucleotides match TRBD2. The CDR3 is 18 residues long. Unmatched junction bases numbered 12, after V lost 4 bases and J lost 0 bases. CDR1 MNHEY and CDR2 SVGEGT come from the germline V gene. CDR3 protein: CASSLSGVERESTDTQYF. DNA for the CDR3: TGTGCCAGCAGTTTGTCCGGGGTGGAGCGGGAGAGCACAGATACGCAGTATTTT.

This clone was seen just once. The chain carries TRBV19 and TRBJ2-1; possible D gene TRBD1, 5 bases. From germline, CDR1 is LNHDA and CDR2 SQIVND (reference sequence). The CDR3 runs 14 residues. Between the trimmed V and J ends, which lost 7 bases and 9 bases, there was a span of 19 bases. CDR3 loop: CASNVIVTAGEQFF. The CDR3 DNA follows: TGTGCCAGTAATGTTATCGTGACAGCCGGTGAGCAGTTCTTC.

The J gene is TRBJ2-5, the V gene TRBV11-2, with 11 bases identical to TRBD2. Germline CDR1 SGHAT, CDR2 FQNNGV. The length of the CDR3 is 14 residues. With V trimmed by 6 bases and J by 4 bases, 4 bases remained unmatched. Written as DNA, the CDR3 is TGTGCCAGCAGTCTAGCGGGAGGTCGAGAGACCCAGTACTTC. This translates into CASSLAGGRETQYF.

The chain joins TRBV7-6 to TRBJ2-5; weak D call: TRBD1 (6 bases). Trimming shortened V by 4 bases and J by 5 bases, and 20 bases separated the two germline ends. The CDR3 is made up of 16 amino acids. The germline V gene encodes CDR1 SGHVS and CDR2 FNYEAQ. The CDR3 spells CASSSIYRESMETQYF. The CDR3 nucleotides are TGTGCCAGCAGCTCGATTTACAGGGAATCCATGGAGACCCAGTACTTC. Using reference TRBV7-6 and TRBJ2-5 for the parts outside the CDR3, the full variable domain is GAGVSQSPRYKVTKRGQDVALRCDPISGHVSLYWYRQALGQGPEFLTYFNYEAQQDKSGLPNDRFSAERPEGSISTLTIQRTEQRDSAMYRCASSSIYRESMETQYFGPGTRLLVL.

The chain recombines TRBV4-2 with TRBJ1-1; the D is unclear. The CDR3 runs 11 residues. Trimming removed 2 bases from V and 10 bases from J, with 8 bases in between. Germline loops: CDR1 LGHNA, CDR2 YNFKEQ. CDR3 region: CASSQREAAFF. The CDR3 DNA is TGTGCCAGCAGCCAACGAGAGGCAGCTTTCTTT.

The rearrangement links TRBV7-9 to TRBJ2-2; 10 nucleotides align to TRBD2. The CDR3 extends over 16 amino acids. In germline, CDR1 is SEHNR, CDR2 FQNEAQ (reference sequence). Losses at the gene ends were 6 bases for V and 7 bases for J; bases not matched to a gene: 11. The CDR3 sequence is CASSSPSGRQGGELFF. The DNA for the CDR3 is TGTGCCAGCAGTTCTCCTAGCGGGAGACAGGGCGGGGAGCTGTTTTTT.

This clone was counted once. This chain connects TRBV6-5 to TRBJ2-6; D call uncertain. CDR3 size: 12 residues. In germline, CDR1 is MNHEY, CDR2 SVGAGI. Between the trimmed V and J ends, which lost 2 bases and 8 bases, there was a span of 4 bases. In DNA form, the CDR3 reads TGTGCCAGCAGTTACGAGTCCAACGTCCTGACTTTC. Protein sequence: CASSYESNVLTF.

The gene calls are TRBV3-1 (or the pseudogene TRBV3-2) and TRBJ2-5, with a weak D call TRBD2 (5 bases). Trimming cost V 0 bases and J 7 bases, with 12 bases left between them. The CDR3 extends over 14 amino acids. CDR1 LGHDT and CDR2 YNNKEL come from the germline V gene (reference sequence). The CDR3 DNA sequence: TGTGCCAGCAGCCAAGAGGGAGCGGTCCTGACCCAGTACTTC. Amino acids: CASSQEGAVLTQYF.